One and the same sample provided the 19 T cell receptor beta chains below, sequenced in a study of T cells in Graves' hyperthyroidism and ophthalmopathy. TCR beta CDR3 regions were amplified from RNA. The primer set for the first-round RT-PCR of the TCR CDR3 was HTBI. TCRdb independently ran MiXCR on the multiplex PCR reads; one entry per CDR3 protein. The sample holds more than 500,000 distinct CDR3 sequences, under 15% seen once. Sequenced input: blood. The origin of the receptors is a woman aged 40 to 50 with Graves' ophthalmopathy.

Ten or more counts support this clonotype. The chain joins TRBV12-5 to TRBJ1-2; D is ambiguous. The CDR3 contains 12 residues. Germline V gene sequence: CDR1 LGHNT, CDR2 FRNRAP. V shed 2 bases and J shed 5 bases, with 6 bases lying between them. The DNA for the CDR3 is TGTGCTAGTGGTTTGCCCGATTATGGCTACACCTTC. This codes for CASGLPDYGYTF.

This clonotype was observed at least ten times. The genes are TRBV2 and TRBJ2-3; D possibly corresponds to TRBD2 (6 bases). Germline lookup yields CDR1 SNHLY and CDR2 FYNNEI. The CDR3 totals 13 residues. V lost 7 bases to trimming and J lost 2 bases, with 10 bases between them. In DNA form, the CDR3 reads TGTGCCAGCATGCGGGGAATCACAGATACGCAGTATTTT. Translated: CASMRGITDTQYF.

This clonotype was seen many times. The chain has TRBV29-1 and TRBJ2-7, with 7 bases fitting TRBD2. With V trimmed by 7 bases and J by 5 bases, 11 bases remained unmatched. The CDR3 contains 13 residues. The germline V gene encodes CDR1 SQVTM and CDR2 ANQGSEA. The CDR3 DNA reads as TGCAGCGCGTCCCGGGGCCGGGGGGACGAGCAGTACTTC. It encodes CSASRGRGDEQYF.

The rearrangement uses TRBV5-1 and TRBJ1-2; D uncertain. The V gene lost 3 bases and the J gene lost 3 bases, with 12 bases spanning the gap. The CDR3 runs 14 residues. The germline CDR1 and CDR2 sequences are SGHRS and YFSETQ. The CDR3 loop reads CASSYDIKDYGYTF. Here the CDR3 DNA reads TGCGCCAGCAGCTACGACATAAAGGACTATGGCTACACCTTC.

V gene TRBV20-1 combines with J gene TRBJ1-1; TRBD1 matches 9 bases. The CDR3 extends over 14 amino acids. After removal of 4 bases from V and 7 bases from J, the junction contained 10 bases not matched to a gene. Germline loops: CDR1 DFQATT, CDR2 SNEGSKA (reference sequence). CDR3 nucleotide sequence: TGCAGTGCTAACCGGGACAGGGCTGATGGTGAAGCTTTCTTT. It translates to CSANRDRADGEAFF.

The genes are TRBV6-5 and TRBJ2-1, with unresolved D. V was shortened by 4 bases and J by 1 base, with 8 bases between the two germline ends. Germline CDR1 MNHEY, CDR2 SVGAGI. This CDR3 contains 14 residues. CDR3 protein: CASSSGTSYNEQFF. The DNA of the CDR3 is TGTGCCAGCAGTTCAGGAACATCCTACAATGAGCAGTTCTTC.

V and J are TRBV7-2 and TRBJ2-7; the D gene is possibly TRBD2 (6 bases). Germline loops: CDR1 SGHTA, CDR2 FQGNSA. The CDR3 totals 14 residues. The V end was cut by 1 base, the J end by 7 bases, with 14 bases between. This CDR3 reads CASSLGGGWNEQYF. The CDR3 DNA reads TGTGCCAGCAGCTTAGGGGGAGGATGGAATGAGCAGTACTTC.

This clonotype has at least ten counts. J is TRBJ2-5 and V is TRBV11-2; D is unresolved. CDR1 is SGHAT, CDR2 FQNNGV, per germline. The length of the CDR3 is 12 residues. Trimming stripped 3 bases from V and 3 bases from J, with 5 bases between. The CDR3 DNA sequence: TGTGCCAGCAGCTTTGGGGAAGAGACCCAGTACTTC. It translates to CASSFGEETQYF.

This clonotype was detected ten times or more. J is TRBJ2-2 and V is TRBV6-1; D not resolved. V lost 2 bases to trimming and J lost 10 bases, with 11 bases between them. CDR3 length: 13 residues. The germline V gene has CDR1 MNHNS and CDR2 SASEGT. DNA of the CDR3: TGTGCCAGCAGTGAAATGGTGTCGGCGGAGCTGTTTTTT. Translating gives CASSEMVSAELFF.

This clonotype was recorded many times. The genes are TRBV5-1 and TRBJ2-7; 12 bases match TRBD2. The junction had 2 bases not matched to a gene; V was cut back by 1 base and J by 6 bases. The CDR3 sequence is 14 residues long. The germline V gene has CDR1 SGHRS and CDR2 YFSETQ. CDR3 nucleotide sequence: TGCGCCAGCAGCTTGAGACTAGCGGGAGCCGAGCAGTACTTC. Translating it yields CASSLRLAGAEQYF.

This clonotype has at least ten counts. The CDR3 DNA follows: TGCAGTGCGCGAACAGCGACTAACTATGGCTACACCTTC. Residues: CSARTATNYGYTF. The V and J genes are TRBV20-1 and TRBJ1-2; no reliable D call. V lost 6 bases and J lost 0, with 11 bases in between. CDR1 is DFQATT, CDR2 SNEGSKA, per germline (reference sequence). The CDR3 covers 13 residues.

In its sample, this clonotype was seen many times. CDR3 loop: CSAHLPGWPQHF. Written as DNA, the CDR3 is TGCAGTGCTCACCTCCCCGGATGGCCCCAGCATTTT. V is TRBV20-1 and J is TRBJ1-5; D remains ambiguous. In germline, CDR1 is DFQATT, CDR2 SNEGSKA (reference sequence). Between the trimmed V and J ends, which lost 5 bases and 9 bases, there was a span of 14 bases. This CDR3 has 12 amino acids.

This clonotype was counted only a few times. This sequence joins TRBV28 and TRBJ1-5; D unresolved. Germline V gene data show CDR1 as MDHEN and CDR2 as SYDVKM. V was clipped by 3 bases and J by 4 bases, with 10 bases between them. CDR3 size: 14 residues. The CDR3 region has the DNA TGTGCCAGCAGTTTCGACCTGGCTAATCAGCCCCAGCATTTT. This translates into CASSFDLANQPQHF.

This clonotype has a count of ten or more. V and J are TRBV20-1 and TRBJ1-1; no definite D call. In germline, CDR1 is DFQATT, CDR2 SNEGSKA (reference sequence). Deletions cut 1 base from V and 0 bases from J, with 9 bases between. CDR3 size: 14 residues. For the CDR3, the DNA is TGCAGTGCTAGAGCCCAAGGATTGAACACTGAAGCTTTCTTT. Translated: CSARAQGLNTEAFF.

In this sample, this clonotype turned up a few times. The J gene is TRBJ2-2, the V gene TRBV5-1; D unresolved. Germline assignment: CDR1 SGHRS and CDR2 YFSETQ. This CDR3 comprises 13 residues. V was clipped by 4 bases and J by 7 bases, with 11 bases between them. CDR3 amino acids: CASSRSENGELFF. The DNA of the CDR3 is TGCGCCAGCAGCCGCTCGGAGAACGGGGAGCTGTTTTTT.

This clonotype was seen repeatedly, ten times or more. This chain connects TRBV27 to TRBJ1-2; D is unresolved. V was pared by 2 bases and J by 0 bases, with 10 bases between. The germline gives CDR1 MNHEY, CDR2 SMNVEV (reference sequence). The CDR3 runs to 15 residues. The CDR3 protein is CASSLRGSANYGYTF. CDR3 nucleotides: TGTGCCAGCAGTTTAAGAGGCTCAGCTAACTATGGCTACACCTTC.

This chain connects TRBV20-1 to TRBJ1-3; D not resolved. Trimming shortened V by 1 base and J by 0 bases, and 7 bases separated the two germline ends. The CDR3 runs to 14 residues. Germline V gene sequence: CDR1 DFQATT, CDR2 SNEGSKA (reference sequence). The CDR3 DNA is TGCAGTGCTAGAGTACCCCTCTCTGGAAACACCATATATTTT. Translation: CSARVPLSGNTIYF.

This clonotype has at least ten counts. V and J are TRBV7-2 and TRBJ1-1; D gene unclear. The germline V gene has CDR1 SGHTA and CDR2 FQGNSA. This CDR3 spans 14 amino acids. Trimming cost V 1 base and J 5 bases, with 11 bases left between them. The CDR3 DNA reads TGTGCCAGCAGCTTAGTTGGCGAGGTGACTGAAGCTTTCTTT. Encoded protein: CASSLVGEVTEAFF.

This CDR3 is CASSTGLASHQPQHF. For the CDR3, the DNA is TGTGCCAGCAGCACGGGTCTCGCGTCCCATCAGCCCCAGCATTTT. The V call is TRBV5-6, the J call TRBJ1-5; D unclear. The V gene's germline CDR1 is SGHDT and CDR2 YYEEEE. Between the trimmed V and J ends, which lost 4 bases and 5 bases, there was a span of 16 bases. The CDR3 consists of 15 residues.